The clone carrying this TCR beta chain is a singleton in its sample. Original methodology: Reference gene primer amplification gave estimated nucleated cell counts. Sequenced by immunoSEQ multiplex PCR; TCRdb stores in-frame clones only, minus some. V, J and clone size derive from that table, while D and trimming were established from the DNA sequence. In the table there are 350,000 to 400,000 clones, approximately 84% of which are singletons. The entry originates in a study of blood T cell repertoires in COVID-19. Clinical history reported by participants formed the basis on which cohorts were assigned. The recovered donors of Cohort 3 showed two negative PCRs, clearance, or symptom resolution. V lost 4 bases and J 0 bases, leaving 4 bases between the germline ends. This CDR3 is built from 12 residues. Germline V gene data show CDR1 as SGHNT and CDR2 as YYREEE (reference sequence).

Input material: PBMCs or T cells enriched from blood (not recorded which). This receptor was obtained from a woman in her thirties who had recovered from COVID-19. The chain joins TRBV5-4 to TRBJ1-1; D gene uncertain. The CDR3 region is CASSPMNTEAFF. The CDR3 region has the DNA TGTGCCAGCAGCCCAATGAACACTGAAGCTTTCTTT.